The present T cell receptor beta chain was sequenced within a study of CD8 T cells in Susac syndrome. High-throughput TCR beta sequencing covered peripheral CD8+ and CD4+ T cells. FACS enriched CD8+ TEMRA cells, while bulk CD8+ and CD4+ were negatively isolated. It was with random hexamers that roughly 0.5 to 1 ug RNA was reverse transcribed. TCRdb analysed the immunoSEQ multiplex PCR reads with MiXCR anew, one entry per CDR3 protein. The sample has about 240,000 distinct CDR3 sequences; approximately 95% are singletons. The study, taken as a whole, reports: It was acknowledged by the study that relatively few individuals were included in its TCR sequencing and HLA analysis.

Points on this clonotype: What it binds is not known.

Sequencing was performed on CD4+ T cells from PBMCs. This TCR came from a human donor with Susac syndrome.

CDR3 DNA: TGCGCCAGCGGGGCTAGCAAGGTAGCGGGAGTGGTGGATGAGCAGTTCTTC. Translated: CASGASKVAGVVDEQFF. The chain combines TRBV5-1 with TRBJ2-1; 9 bases map to TRBD2. V shed 7 bases and J 8 bases; nucleotides not matched to a gene: 19. Germline-derived CDR1 and CDR2 are SGHRS and YFSETQ. The CDR3 runs 17 residues.